A single sample is the source of the 24 T cell receptor beta chains below, sequenced in a study of cytomegalovirus exposure and HLA in healthy donors. Primers included in the PCR were 60 Vbeta and 13 Jbeta primers. Here immunoSEQ multiplex PCR was the method, and the copy in TCRdb shows in-frame clones only, minus some. The sample lists around 140,000 clones; about 80% were seen once. The sequenced sample was PBMCs. These receptors were collected from a woman in her 40s in good health and CMV-seropositive.

The V gene is TRBV7-8, the J gene TRBJ2-7; 7 bases agree with TRBD2. V shed 2 bases and J 4 bases; nucleotides not matched to a gene: 8. The germline gives CDR1 SGHVS, CDR2 FQNEAQ. This CDR3 region has 15 residues. Written as DNA, the CDR3 is TGTGCCAGCAGCTTACGTTTGCGGGAGCCTTACGAGCAGTACTTC. The encoded protein is CASSLRLREPYEQYF.

CDR3 residues: CASSDEVEQFF. DNA of the CDR3: TGTGCCAGCAGTGACGAGGTTGAGCAGTTCTTC. The gene calls are TRBV2 and TRBJ2-1, with D unresolved. Per germline, CDR1 SNHLY and CDR2 FYNNEI. Trimming shortened V by 3 bases and J by 9 bases, and 6 bases separated the two germline ends. The CDR3 totals 11 residues.

V and J are TRBV6-5 and TRBJ1-5; D call uncertain. The CDR3 extends over 15 amino acids. Germline-derived CDR1 and CDR2 are MNHEY and SVGAGI. Deletions cut 2 bases from V and 0 bases from J, with 8 bases between. The DNA for the CDR3 is TGTGCCAGCAGTTACGGCATTCATAGCAATCAGCCCCAGCATTTT. It encodes CASSYGIHSNQPQHF.

The rearrangement joins TRBV9 to TRBJ2-7; TRBD1 is a possible D gene (5 bases). With 3 bases removed from V and 1 base from J, the gap between germline ends came to 5 bases. Germline values: CDR1 SGDLS, CDR2 YYNGEE. The CDR3 length is 12 residues. The CDR3 is CASSGQSYEQYF. In nucleotides, the CDR3 is TGTGCCAGCAGCGGACAGTCCTACGAGCAGTACTTC.

The V and J genes are TRBV5-1 and TRBJ1-3; 7 bases agree with TRBD1. Germline lookup yields CDR1 SGHRS and CDR2 YFSETQ. CDR3 size: 16 residues. J gave up 0 bases and V 3 bases, and 6 bases lay outside the gene matches. For the CDR3, the DNA is TGCGCCAGCAGCTCGGGACAGCTATACTCTGGAAACACCATATATTTT. Protein sequence: CASSSGQLYSGNTIYF.

The CDR3 DNA reads as TGTGCCAGCAGGCCGGGGTCCCCAGATACGCAGTATTTT. Encoded protein: CASRPGSPDTQYF. The chain has TRBV6-1 and TRBJ2-3, with D possibly matching TRBD2 (5 bases). The ends were cut back, 6 bases at V and 4 bases at J, with 11 bases in the middle. The CDR3 length is 13 residues. CDR1 is MNHNS and CDR2 is SASEGT in the germline V gene.

The table lists this clone with a count of one. The chain is built from TRBV28 and TRBJ1-5, with 9 bases identical to TRBD1. This CDR3 region has 15 residues. In germline, CDR1 is MDHEN, CDR2 SYDVKM. V was pared by 7 bases and J by 8 bases, with 12 bases of the junction left unmatched. The CDR3 here is CASTLGQGRIKPQHF. CDR3 DNA sequence: TGTGCCAGCACACTAGGACAGGGGAGGATTAAGCCCCAGCATTTT.

This chain uses TRBV6-1 with TRBJ2-7; D is uncertain. This CDR3 comprises 13 residues. V was pared by 6 bases and J by 2 bases, with 11 bases between. CDR1 MNHNS and CDR2 SASEGT come from the germline V gene. DNA for the CDR3: TGTGCCAGCAGAAGAGGTAGCACCTACGAGCAGTACTTC. Protein sequence: CASRRGSTYEQYF.

This chain joins TRBV5-1 and TRBJ1-2, with D perhaps TRBD1 (6 bases). Germline V lookup: CDR1 SGHRS, CDR2 YFSETQ. The CDR3 spans 14 residues. Trimming left V 0 bases short and J 2 bases short, with 8 bases between. CDR3 bases: TGCGCCAGCAGCTTGGTAGGACAGAACTATGGCTACACCTTC. Translation: CASSLVGQNYGYTF.

This chain connects TRBV11-3 to TRBJ2-1; 16 bases map to TRBD2. There are 14 residues in the CDR3. The germline CDR1 and CDR2 sequences are SGHNT and YENEEA. The ends lost 5 bases at V and 16 bases at J; junction bases unmatched: 8. The CDR3 is CASSLGTSGRAGFF. In DNA form, the CDR3 reads TGTGCCAGCAGCCTGGGGACTAGCGGGAGGGCCGGATTCTTC. Using reference TRBV11-3 and TRBJ2-1 for the parts outside the CDR3, the full variable domain is EAGVVQSPRYKIIEKKQPVAFWCNPISGHNTLYWYLQNLGQGPELLIRYENEEAVDDSQLPKDRFSAERLKGVDSTLKIQPAELGDSAVYLCASSLGTSGRAGFFGPGTRLTVL.

The genes are TRBV30 and TRBJ1-2; D remains unclear. Germline V lookup: CDR1 GTSNPN, CDR2 SVGIG (reference sequence). The length of the CDR3 is 11 residues. Deletions cut 2 bases from V and 4 bases from J, with 5 bases between. In DNA, the CDR3 is TGTGCCTGGAGTCGGGGCTATGGCTACACCTTC. Amino acids: CAWSRGYGYTF.

The V and J genes are TRBV5-6 and TRBJ2-1; 9 positions match TRBD2. The CDR3 contains 17 residues. Germline CDR1 reads SGHDT; CDR2 reads YYEEEE. The J segment lost 8 bases and the V segment lost 3 bases, leaving 15 bases of the junction unmatched. In DNA form, the CDR3 reads TGTGCCAGCAGCTGGAGACCATCGGGACTAGCCCCGGATGAGCAGTTCTTC. Translating gives CASSWRPSGLAPDEQFF.

The V gene is TRBV4-1, the J gene TRBJ1-1; D is undetermined. Deletions cut 4 bases from V and 7 bases from J, with 13 bases between. Germline loops: CDR1 MGHRA, CDR2 YSYEKL. The CDR3 extends over 13 amino acids. The CDR3 region is CASSPKLGSEAFF. CDR3 DNA: TGCGCCAGCAGCCCGAAATTGGGCAGTGAAGCTTTCTTT.

This clone has more than one count but fewer than ten. The rearrangement joins TRBV5-1 to TRBJ2-7, with 7 bases lining up with TRBD2. Germline V gives CDR1 SGHRS, CDR2 YFSETQ. V shed 1 base, J shed 0 bases, and the junction held 7 bases outside the gene matches. This CDR3 is built from 16 residues. Written as DNA, the CDR3 is TGCGCCAGCAGCTTGAGGGCGGGAGCATCCTCCTACGAGCAGTACTTC. This translates into CASSLRAGASSYEQYF.

The chain has TRBV5-1 and TRBJ2-3; 8 bases line up with TRBD2. Trimming took 4 bases from V and 0 from J; bases not matched to a gene: 7. The CDR3 length is 16 residues. CDR1 and CDR2 (germline): SGHRS, YFSETQ. The chain's CDR3 is CASSGTSGSSTDTQYF. The CDR3 bases are TGCGCCAGCAGCGGTACTAGCGGTTCTAGCACAGATACGCAGTATTTT.

This chain joins TRBV19 and TRBJ2-7, with D maybe TRBD2 (6 bases). The CDR3 runs to 13 residues. The germline V gene has CDR1 LNHDA and CDR2 SQIVND (reference sequence). Deletions cut 4 bases from V and 5 bases from J, with 12 bases between. In DNA form, the CDR3 reads TGTGCCAGTAGTACCAGACTAGTCAACGAGCAGTACTTC. It yields the protein CASSTRLVNEQYF.

This chain connects TRBV7-9 to TRBJ2-7; 14 nucleotides line up with TRBD2. The V segment lost 6 bases and the J segment 6 bases; nucleotides outside the gene matches: 10. Per the germline V gene, CDR1 is SEHNR and CDR2 is FQNEAQ (reference sequence). The CDR3 has 16 amino acids. In DNA, the CDR3 is TGTGCCAGCAGATGGGGGACTAGCGGGAGATCGGGCGAGCAGTACTTC. Translating gives CASRWGTSGRSGEQYF.

The V gene is TRBV9, the J gene TRBJ2-3, with 12 nucleotides matching TRBD2. V gave up 2 bases and J gave up 14 bases; unmatched junction bases: 3. The CDR3 is made up of 12 amino acids. Germline V lookup: CDR1 SGDLS, CDR2 YYNGEE. CDR3 sequence reads: CASSVASGRVYF. The DNA for the CDR3 is TGTGCCAGCAGCGTTGCTAGCGGGAGGGTGTATTTT.

This clone was seen only a few times. This rearrangement joins TRBV28 to TRBJ1-2; D remains ambiguous. The CDR3 covers 11 residues. The germline V gene encodes CDR1 MDHEN and CDR2 SYDVKM. Between the trimmed V and J ends, which lost 5 bases and 6 bases, there was a span of 7 bases. CDR3 amino acids: CASSRSDGYTF. The CDR3 bases are TGTGCCAGCAGTCGTTCGGATGGCTACACCTTC.

This clone was counted once. The rearrangement joins TRBV27 to TRBJ1-2; tentatively, D is TRBD1 (6 bases). Germline V gene lookup returns CDR1 MNHEY and CDR2 SMNVEV (reference sequence). V lost 5 bases and J 4 bases, leaving 23 bases between the germline ends. This CDR3 region has 17 residues. CDR3 protein: CASSLTRTDGTPYGYTF. For the CDR3, the DNA is TGTGCCAGCAGTCTCACCCGGACAGATGGGACCCCCTATGGCTACACCTTC.

The chain recombines TRBV6-6 with TRBJ2-1; unclear D gene. Germline assignment: CDR1 MNHNY and CDR2 SVGAGI (reference sequence). Trimming pared 2 bases from V and 3 bases from J, leaving 5 bases between. The length of the CDR3 is 13 residues. The DNA of the CDR3 is TGTGCCAGCAGTTACCACAGCTACAATGAGCAGTTCTTC. As protein: CASSYHSYNEQFF.

This chain uses TRBV7-9 with TRBJ2-4; 7 nucleotides align to TRBD2. Germline V lookup: CDR1 SEHNR, CDR2 FQNEAQ (reference sequence). CDR3 length equals 16 residues. Trimming removed 5 bases from V and 0 bases from J; junction bases left unmatched: 7. The CDR3 region is CASSPSSGLAKNIQYF. CDR3 nucleotide sequence: TGTGCCAGCAGCCCCTCTAGCGGACTAGCCAAAAACATTCAGTACTTC. The full variable domain, its missing parts supplied by reference TRBV7-9 and TRBJ2-4, is DTGVSQNPRHKITKRGQNVTFRCDPISEHNRLYWYRQTLGQGPEFLTYFQNEAQLEKSRLLSDRFSAERPKGSFSTLEIQRTEQGDSAMYLCASSPSSGLAKNIQYFGAGTRLSVL.

This chain links TRBV2 with TRBJ2-7, with D perhaps matching TRBD1 (6 bases). The CDR3 runs to 15 residues. Germline V CDR1 and CDR2: SNHLY, FYNNEI. The V end was cut by 3 bases, the J end by 4 bases, with 16 bases between. CDR3 in amino acids: CASSERTAPLYEQYF. CDR3 DNA sequence: TGTGCCAGCAGTGAGAGGACAGCCCCACTTTACGAGCAGTACTTC.

The chain is built from TRBV15 and TRBJ2-7; 10 bases align to TRBD2. This CDR3 has 16 amino acids. V lost 0 bases, J lost 4 bases, and 6 bases stayed unmatched. Germline V gene data show CDR1 as LNHNV and CDR2 as YYDKDF (reference sequence). The CDR3 coding sequence is TGTGCCACCAGCAGAGATAGGGCTAGCGGGAGTTACGAGCAGTACTTC. Translated, it gives CATSRDRASGSYEQYF.